The 5 T cell receptor beta chains below come from one sample, sequenced in a study of blood T cell repertoires in COVID-19. The table came from immunoSEQ multiplex PCR; TCRdb's copy has only in-frame clones and leaves some out. The profile shows about 87,000 clones, about four fifths of them singletons. Material: peripheral blood. These receptors originate from a woman between 65 and 79 years old with acute or convalescent COVID-19.

The chain recombines TRBV5-6 with TRBJ1-3, with D possibly matching TRBD1 (6 bases). Trimming cost V 4 bases and J 4 bases, with 15 bases left between them. The germline gives CDR1 SGHDT, CDR2 YYEEEE. This CDR3 is built from 15 residues. CDR3 nucleotides: TGTGCCAGCAGCCGGACAACAGGGTCCGGAAACACCATATATTTT. Translating it yields CASSRTTGSGNTIYF. The full variable domain, with the rest looked up from reference TRBV5-6 and TRBJ1-3, is DAGVTQSPTHLIKTRGQQVTLRCSPKSGHDTVSWYQQALGQGPQFIFQYYEEEERQRGNFPDRFSGHQFPNYSSELNVNALLLGDSALYLCASSRTTGSGNTIYFGEGSWLTVV.

The V and J genes are TRBV9 and TRBJ1-1; TRBD1 matches 7 bases. Unmatched junction bases numbered 10, after V lost 3 bases and J lost 5 bases. Germline-derived CDR1 and CDR2 are SGDLS and YYNGEE. The CDR3 is 15 residues long. CDR3 loop: CASSGASTGVTEAFF. In DNA form, the CDR3 reads TGTGCCAGCAGCGGAGCAAGCACAGGGGTAACTGAAGCTTTCTTT.

V usage is TRBV11-3 and J usage is TRBJ2-3; D is possibly TRBD2 (6 bases). Deletions cut 1 base from V and 2 bases from J, with 19 bases between. CDR3 length equals 18 residues. CDR1 and CDR2 (germline): SGHNT, YENEEA. The CDR3 DNA reads as TGTGCCAGCAGCTTAGGAAATATCCCGGGGGAGCTCACAGATACGCAGTATTTT. Protein sequence: CASSLGNIPGELTDTQYF.

The rearrangement links TRBV2 to TRBJ1-1; D perhaps matches TRBD1 (6 bases). CDR1 is SNHLY and CDR2 is FYNNEI in the germline V gene. Trimming took off 7 bases at V and 7 bases at J, with 22 bases between the two ends. The length of the CDR3 is 15 residues. The CDR3 reads CASTPRAGERGEAFF. DNA for the CDR3: TGTGCCAGCACCCCTCGAGCAGGGGAACGGGGTGAAGCTTTCTTT.

V gene TRBV7-9 combines with J gene TRBJ1-2; maybe TRBD1 (6 bases). CDR1 SEHNR and CDR2 FQNEAQ come from the germline V gene (reference sequence). V lost 4 bases, J lost 6 bases, and 15 bases lay in between. The CDR3 runs 14 residues. CDR3: CASSSTGIPDGYTF. The CDR3 DNA follows: TGTGCCAGCAGCTCCACAGGGATCCCCGATGGCTACACCTTC.